Listed below are T cell receptor beta chains from one sample, sequenced in a study of control samples from healthy donors and cancer patients. Sequenced by immunoSEQ multiplex PCR; TCRdb stores in-frame clones only, minus some. Found here are 120,000 to 150,000 clones, about 90% of them singletons; the top ten hold 6% to 9%. Sequencing was done on a sample of blood. The receptors come from a man younger than 30 in good health. CDR3s include the opening cysteine and the closing phenylalanine or tryptophan. A D gene is named only where the DNA matches it firmly. Size is omitted from some rows. Given values are once, few, many or a class for expanded clones.

size	V	J	D	DNA	CDR3
NA	TRBV4-1	TRBJ1-1	NA	TGCGCCAGCAGCCAAGCGGGTCCCTACACTGAAGCTTTCTTT	CASSQAGPYTEAFF
NA	TRBV9	TRBJ2-7	TRBD2	TGTGCCAGCAGCGTGCGACCCGGGACTAGCGTTGTCGAGCAGTACTTC	CASSVRPGTSVVEQYF
once	TRBV4-3	TRBJ2-6	NA	TGCGCCAGCAGCCAATCTACTTGGACGTCTGGGGCCAACGTCCTGACTTTC	CASSQSTWTSGANVLTF
few	TRBV2	TRBJ2-7	NA	TGTGCCAGCAGCCTATCCGGGACCAACGAGCAGTACTTC	CASSLSGTNEQYF
NA	TRBV7-2	TRBJ2-7	TRBD2	TGTGCCAGCAGCCAGCAAGGAGCGGGGGGGACCTACGAGCAGTACTTC	CASSQQGAGGTYEQYF
once	TRBV5-1	TRBJ1-4	NA	TGCGCCAGCAGCCTCGCGGGGATTAATGAAAAACTGTTTTTT	CASSLAGINEKLFF
NA	TRBV19	TRBJ1-5	TRBD1	TGTGCCAGTAGTATTTCACAGGGGGAACAGCCCCAGCATTTT	CASSISQGEQPQHF
large	TRBV2	TRBJ2-1	NA	TGTGCCGGCCAGGGGCATGAGCAGTTCTTC	CAGQGHEQFF
NA	TRBV5-4	TRBJ1-2	TRBD1	TGTGCCAGCAGCCCGGGGACAGGGGGCAGAGGGAACTATGGCTACACCTTC	CASSPGTGGRGNYGYTF
NA	TRBV6-5	TRBJ1-3	NA	TGTGCCAGCAGCGGGTTATCTGGAAACACCATATATTTT	CASSGLSGNTIYF
NA	TRBV7-9	TRBJ1-3	TRBD1	TGTGCCAGCAGCCAATTGGACAGGCCGAGCTCTGGAAACACCATATATTTT	CASSQLDRPSSGNTIYF
NA	TRBV28	TRBJ1-4	NA	TGTGCCAGCGAAGGCCGGACAGTTAATGAAAAACTGTTTTTT	CASEGRTVNEKLFF
NA	TRBV6-5	TRBJ1-6	TRBD1	TGTGCCAGCACCCTGGACAGGGAGGGGTCACCCCTCCACTTT	CASTLDREGSPLHF
NA	TRBV7-3	TRBJ2-1	TRBD2	TGTGCCAGCAGCTTAGGCCCGGGACTAGCTGGTGAGTCCTACAATGAGCAGTTCTTC	CASSLGPGLAGESYNEQFF
NA	TRBV14	TRBJ1-2	TRBD1	TGTGCCAGCAGCGAGACAGGGGATGGTGGCTACACCTTC	CASSETGDGGYTF
NA	TRBV7-2	TRBJ1-6	NA	TGTGCCAGCAGCTCCGGGACCCCTCTCTCACCCCTCCACTTT	CASSSGTPLSPLHF
NA	TRBV4-2	TRBJ2-2	TRBD2	TGTGCCAGCACTGAAGTCCCGGGACTACCTGTCGGGGAGCTGTTTTTT	CASTEVPGLPVGELFF
NA	TRBV11-2	TRBJ1-4	TRBD1	TGTGCCAGCAGCCCAGGAGACAGGGGGTTTAATGAAAAACTGTTTTTT	CASSPGDRGFNEKLFF
NA	TRBV7-3	TRBJ1-3	NA	TGTGCCAGCAGCTTAGTCGCAGGCAACGGAAACACCATATATTTT	CASSLVAGNGNTIYF
NA	TRBV2	TRBJ1-2	NA	TGTGCCAGCAAGAAGGCGGACTATGGCTACACCTTC	CASKKADYGYTF
NA	TRBV24-1	TRBJ2-1	TRBD1	TGTGCCACCAGTGAGCCGGGACAGGGGGCCGATGAGCAGTTCTTC	CATSEPGQGADEQFF
NA	TRBV12-3/TRBV12-4	TRBJ1-5	NA	TGTGCCAGCAGTCAAGTTAGCAATCAGCCCCAGCATTTT	CASSQVSNQPQHF
NA	TRBV11-2	TRBJ1-2	NA	TGTGCCAGCAGCCAGAATGAGGCTAACTATGGCTACACCTTC	CASSQNEANYGYTF
few	TRBV7-8	TRBJ2-7	NA	TGTGCCAGCAGCTTAGCGCGTGTATCCTACGAGCAGTACTTC	CASSLARVSYEQYF
NA	TRBV3-1/TRBV3-2	TRBJ2-7	TRBD2	TGTGCCAGCAGCCCTCAGGGTAGCGGGGCTCTGTTCGACGAGCAGTACTTC	CASSPQGSGALFDEQYF
NA	TRBV13	TRBJ1-1	NA	TGTGCCAGCAGCCCCTGGGCGGGGACTGAAGCTTTCTTT	CASSPWAGTEAFF
NA	TRBV10-1	TRBJ2-3	NA	TGCGCCAGCAGAGGCAGGGAGGGGGAGGATACGCAGTATTTT	CASRGREGEDTQYF
NA	TRBV28	TRBJ2-1	TRBD2	TGTGCCAGCAGTTTATGGAGGGTAGCGGGGGGCCATCTTTCAGTAAATGAGCAGTTCTTC	CASSLWRVAGGHLSVNEQFF
NA	TRBV7-3	TRBJ2-1	TRBD1	TGTGCCAGCAGCCCCCCCGGGACAGGGGATGAGCAGTTCTTC	CASSPPGTGDEQFF
NA	TRBV19	TRBJ2-1	TRBD1	TGTGCCAGTAGTAAGGACAGGGGGCTGGATGAGCAGTTCTTC	CASSKDRGLDEQFF